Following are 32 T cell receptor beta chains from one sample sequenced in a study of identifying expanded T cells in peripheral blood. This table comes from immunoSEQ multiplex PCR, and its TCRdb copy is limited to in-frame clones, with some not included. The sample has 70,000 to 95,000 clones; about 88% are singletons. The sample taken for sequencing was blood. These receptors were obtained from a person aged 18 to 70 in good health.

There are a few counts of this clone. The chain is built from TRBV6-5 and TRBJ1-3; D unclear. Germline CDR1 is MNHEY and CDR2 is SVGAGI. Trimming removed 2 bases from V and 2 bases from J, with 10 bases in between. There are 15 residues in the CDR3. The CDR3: CASSYRGPAGNTIYF. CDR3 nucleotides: TGTGCCAGCAGTTACCGCGGGCCGGCTGGAAACACCATATATTTT.

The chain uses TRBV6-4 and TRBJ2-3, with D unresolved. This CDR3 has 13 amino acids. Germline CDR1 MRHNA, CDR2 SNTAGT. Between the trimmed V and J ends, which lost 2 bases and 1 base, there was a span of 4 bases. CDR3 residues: CASSDAGTDTQYF. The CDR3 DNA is TGTGCCAGCAGTGACGCGGGCACAGATACGCAGTATTTT.

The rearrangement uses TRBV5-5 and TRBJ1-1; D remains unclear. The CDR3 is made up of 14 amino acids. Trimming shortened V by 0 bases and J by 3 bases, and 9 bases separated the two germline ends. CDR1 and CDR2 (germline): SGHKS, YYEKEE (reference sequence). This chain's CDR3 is CASSLDDTDTEAFF. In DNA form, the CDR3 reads TGTGCCAGCAGCTTGGACGACACCGACACTGAAGCTTTCTTT.

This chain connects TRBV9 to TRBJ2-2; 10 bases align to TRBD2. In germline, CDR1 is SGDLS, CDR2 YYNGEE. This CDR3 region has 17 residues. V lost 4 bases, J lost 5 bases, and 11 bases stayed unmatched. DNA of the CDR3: TGTGCCAGCAGCTCTCGACTAGCGGGCTTAACTACCGGGGAGCTGTTTTTT. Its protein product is CASSSRLAGLTTGELFF. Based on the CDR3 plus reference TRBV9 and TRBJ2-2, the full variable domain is DSGVTQTPKHLITATGQRVTLRCSPRSGDLSVYWYQQSLDQGLQFLIQYYNGEERAKGNILERFSAQQFPDLHSELNLSSLELGDSALYFCASSSRLAGLTTGELFFGEGSRLTVL.

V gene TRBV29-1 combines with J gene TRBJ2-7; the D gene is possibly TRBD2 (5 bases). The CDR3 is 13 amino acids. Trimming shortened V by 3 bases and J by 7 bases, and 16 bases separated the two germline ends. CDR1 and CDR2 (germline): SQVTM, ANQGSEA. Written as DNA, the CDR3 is TGCAGCGTTGAGATAAGGGTCCCGGGAGAGCAGTACTTC. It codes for CSVEIRVPGEQYF.

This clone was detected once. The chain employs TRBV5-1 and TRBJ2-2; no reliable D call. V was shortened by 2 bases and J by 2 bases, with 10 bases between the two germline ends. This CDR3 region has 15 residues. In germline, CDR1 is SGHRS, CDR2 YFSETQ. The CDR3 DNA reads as TGCGCCAGCAGCTTCCTAGACCCTAACACCGGGGAGCTGTTTTTT. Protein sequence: CASSFLDPNTGELFF.

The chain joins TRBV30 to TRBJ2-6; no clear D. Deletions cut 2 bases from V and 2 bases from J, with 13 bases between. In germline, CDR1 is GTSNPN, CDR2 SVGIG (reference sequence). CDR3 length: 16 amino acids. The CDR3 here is CAWSPLVWAGANVLTF. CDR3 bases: TGTGCCTGGAGTCCCCTAGTATGGGCTGGGGCCAACGTCCTGACTTTC.

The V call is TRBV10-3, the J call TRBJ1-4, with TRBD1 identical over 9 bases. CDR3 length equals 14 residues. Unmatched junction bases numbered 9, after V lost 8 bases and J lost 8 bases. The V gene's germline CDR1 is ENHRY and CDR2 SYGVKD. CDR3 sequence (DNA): TGTGCCATCGCACAGGGGGCGTTGGACGAAAAACTGTTTTTT. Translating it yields CAIAQGALDEKLFF.

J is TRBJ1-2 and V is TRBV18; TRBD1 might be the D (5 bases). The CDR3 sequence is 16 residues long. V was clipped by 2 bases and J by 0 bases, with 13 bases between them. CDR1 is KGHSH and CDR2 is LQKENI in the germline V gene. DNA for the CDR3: TGTGCCAGCTCACCAGAGGCAGGGCCCCCTAACTATGGCTACACCTTC. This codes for CASSPEAGPPNYGYTF.

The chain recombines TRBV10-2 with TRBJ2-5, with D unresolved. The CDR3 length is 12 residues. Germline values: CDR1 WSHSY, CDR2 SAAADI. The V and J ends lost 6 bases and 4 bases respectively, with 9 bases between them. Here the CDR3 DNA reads TGCGCCAGCAGGGGATTCGGAGAGACCCAGTACTTC. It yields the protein CASRGFGETQYF.

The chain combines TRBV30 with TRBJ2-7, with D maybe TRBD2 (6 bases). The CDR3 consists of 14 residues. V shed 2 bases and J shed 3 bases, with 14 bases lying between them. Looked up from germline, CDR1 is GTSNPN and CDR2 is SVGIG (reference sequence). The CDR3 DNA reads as TGTGCCTGGAGTACAGACGGGAGAGGCTACGAGCAGTACTTC. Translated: CAWSTDGRGYEQYF.

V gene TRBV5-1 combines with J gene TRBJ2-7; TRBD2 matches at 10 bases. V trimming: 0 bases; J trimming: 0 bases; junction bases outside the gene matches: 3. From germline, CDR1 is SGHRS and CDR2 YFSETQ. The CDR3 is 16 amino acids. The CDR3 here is CASSLGASGSSYEQYF. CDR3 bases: TGCGCCAGCAGCTTGGGGGCTAGCGGGAGCTCCTACGAGCAGTACTTC.

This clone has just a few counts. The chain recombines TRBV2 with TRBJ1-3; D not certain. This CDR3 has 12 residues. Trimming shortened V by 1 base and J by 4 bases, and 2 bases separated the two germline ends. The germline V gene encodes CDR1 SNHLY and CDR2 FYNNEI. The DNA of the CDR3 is TGTGCCAGCAGTGAAGGGGGAAACACCATATATTTT. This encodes CASSEGGNTIYF.

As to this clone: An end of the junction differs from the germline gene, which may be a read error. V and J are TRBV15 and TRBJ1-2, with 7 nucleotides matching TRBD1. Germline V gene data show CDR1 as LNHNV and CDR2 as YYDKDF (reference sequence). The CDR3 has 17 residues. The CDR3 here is CATSLERGLGRGQVPYF. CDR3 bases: TGTGCCACCAGCCTCGAAAGGGGACTAGGGAGGGGGCAAGTGCCCTACTTC.

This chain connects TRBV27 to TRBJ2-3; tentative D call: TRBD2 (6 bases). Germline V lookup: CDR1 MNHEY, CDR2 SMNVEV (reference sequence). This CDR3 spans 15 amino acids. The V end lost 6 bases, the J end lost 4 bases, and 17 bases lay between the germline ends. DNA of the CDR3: TGTGCCAGCAGCGTACGGGACTCTTCCTCAGATACGCAGTATTTT. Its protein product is CASSVRDSSSDTQYF.

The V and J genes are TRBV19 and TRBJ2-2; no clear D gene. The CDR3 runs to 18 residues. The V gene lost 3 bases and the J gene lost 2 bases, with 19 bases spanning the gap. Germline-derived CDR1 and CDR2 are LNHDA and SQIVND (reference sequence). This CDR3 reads CASSMNRGNRRNTGELFF. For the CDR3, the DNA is TGTGCCAGTAGTATGAATCGCGGTAATAGAAGAAACACCGGGGAGCTGTTTTTT.

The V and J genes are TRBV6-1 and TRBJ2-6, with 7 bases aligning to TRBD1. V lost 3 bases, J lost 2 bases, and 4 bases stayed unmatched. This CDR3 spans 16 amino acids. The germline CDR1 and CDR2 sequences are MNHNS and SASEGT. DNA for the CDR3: TGTGCCAGCAGTGACGACAGGGCTGCTGGGGCCAACGTCCTGACTTTC. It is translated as CASSDDRAAGANVLTF.

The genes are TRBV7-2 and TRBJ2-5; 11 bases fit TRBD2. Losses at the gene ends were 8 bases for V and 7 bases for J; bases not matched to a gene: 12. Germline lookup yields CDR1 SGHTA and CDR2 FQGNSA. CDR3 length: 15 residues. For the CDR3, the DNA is TGTGCCAGCCGGGACAGGATACTAGCGGGGGCGACCCAGTACTTC. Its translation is CASRDRILAGATQYF.

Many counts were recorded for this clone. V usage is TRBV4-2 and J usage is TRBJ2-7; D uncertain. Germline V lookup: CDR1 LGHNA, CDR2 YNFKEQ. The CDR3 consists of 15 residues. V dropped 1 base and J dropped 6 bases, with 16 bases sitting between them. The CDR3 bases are TGTGCCAGCAGCCAAGTCGCTGGGGTTCATAGCGAGCAGTACTTC. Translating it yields CASSQVAGVHSEQYF.

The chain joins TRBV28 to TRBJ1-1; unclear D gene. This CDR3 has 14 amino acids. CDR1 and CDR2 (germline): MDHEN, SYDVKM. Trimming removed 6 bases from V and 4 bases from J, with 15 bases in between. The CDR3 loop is CASSPPLWSTEAFF. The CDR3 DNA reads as TGTGCCAGCAGCCCTCCATTGTGGAGCACTGAAGCTTTCTTT.

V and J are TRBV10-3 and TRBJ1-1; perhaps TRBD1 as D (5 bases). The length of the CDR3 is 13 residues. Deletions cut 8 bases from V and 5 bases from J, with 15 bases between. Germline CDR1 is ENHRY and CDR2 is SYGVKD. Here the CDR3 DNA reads TGTGCCATCGCCGGGACTTTACAAACTGAAGCTTTCTTT. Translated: CAIAGTLQTEAFF.

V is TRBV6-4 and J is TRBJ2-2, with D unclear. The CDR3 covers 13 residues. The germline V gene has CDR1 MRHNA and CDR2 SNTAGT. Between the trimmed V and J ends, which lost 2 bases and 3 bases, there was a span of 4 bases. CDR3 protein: CASSDVYTGELFF. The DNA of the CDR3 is TGTGCCAGCAGTGACGTGTACACCGGGGAGCTGTTTTTT.

Here the CDR3 reads CSAERGNTEAFF. The CDR3 nucleotides are TGCAGCGCAGAAAGGGGGAACACTGAAGCTTTCTTT. V and J are TRBV29-1 and TRBJ1-1, with D possibly TRBD1 on 5 matching bases. Germline values: CDR1 SQVTM, CDR2 ANQGSEA. V dropped 7 bases and J dropped 1 base, with 10 bases sitting between them. This CDR3 region has 12 residues. The full variable domain, completed using reference TRBV29-1 and TRBJ1-1, is SAVISQKPSRDICQRGTSLTIQCQVDSQVTMMFWYRQQPGQSLTLIATANQGSEATYESGFVIDKFPISRPNLTFSTLTVSNMSPEDSSIYLCSAERGNTEAFFGQGTRLTVV.

The CDR3 region is CACSKERLPGNTIYF. DNA for the CDR3: TGTGCCTGTTCGAAAGAAAGGCTACCTGGAAACACCATATATTTT. The V and J genes are TRBV30 and TRBJ1-3; D remains ambiguous. Germline CDR1 and CDR2: GTSNPN and SVGIG (reference sequence). This CDR3 contains 15 residues. Trimming took 6 bases from V and 2 from J, leaving 17 bases between them.

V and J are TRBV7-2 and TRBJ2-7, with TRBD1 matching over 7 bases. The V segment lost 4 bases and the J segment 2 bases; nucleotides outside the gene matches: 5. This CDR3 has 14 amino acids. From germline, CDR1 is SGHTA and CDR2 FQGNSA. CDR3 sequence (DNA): TGTGCCAGCAGCTACACCGGGACAGCCTACGAGCAGTACTTC. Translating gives CASSYTGTAYEQYF.

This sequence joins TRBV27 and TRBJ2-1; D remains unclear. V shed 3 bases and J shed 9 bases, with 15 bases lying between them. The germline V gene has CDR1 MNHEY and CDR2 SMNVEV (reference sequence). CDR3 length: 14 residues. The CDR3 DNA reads TGTGCCAGCAGTTTGGGCCCTACGCAGGCTGAGCAGTTCTTC. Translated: CASSLGPTQAEQFF.

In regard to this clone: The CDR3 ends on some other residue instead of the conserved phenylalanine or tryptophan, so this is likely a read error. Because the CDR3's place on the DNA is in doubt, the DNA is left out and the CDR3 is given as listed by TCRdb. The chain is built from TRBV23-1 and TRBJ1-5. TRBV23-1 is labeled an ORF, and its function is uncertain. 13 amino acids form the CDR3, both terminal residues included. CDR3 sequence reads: CASSQSVGVGVFS.

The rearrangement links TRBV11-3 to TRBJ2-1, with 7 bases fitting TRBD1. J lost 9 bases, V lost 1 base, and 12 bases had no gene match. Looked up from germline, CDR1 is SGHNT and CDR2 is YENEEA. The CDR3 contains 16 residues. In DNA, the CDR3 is TGTGCCAGCAGCTTAGGGGTGACAGGGTACCAAGTTGAGCAGTTCTTC. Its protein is CASSLGVTGYQVEQFF.

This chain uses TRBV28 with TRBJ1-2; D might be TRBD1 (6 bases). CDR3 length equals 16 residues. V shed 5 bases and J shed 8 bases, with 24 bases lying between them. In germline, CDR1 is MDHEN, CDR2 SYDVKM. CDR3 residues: CASSPMLRDTQWGYTF. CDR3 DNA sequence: TGTGCCAGCAGTCCTATGCTCCGGGACACCCAATGGGGCTACACCTTC.

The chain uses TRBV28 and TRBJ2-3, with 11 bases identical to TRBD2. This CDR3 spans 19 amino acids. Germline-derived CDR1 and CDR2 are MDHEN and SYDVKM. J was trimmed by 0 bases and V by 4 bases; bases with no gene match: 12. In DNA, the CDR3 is TGTGCCAGCAGTTCCCCTCCCCGACTAGCGGGATCCAGCACAGATACGCAGTATTTT. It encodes CASSSPPRLAGSSTDTQYF.

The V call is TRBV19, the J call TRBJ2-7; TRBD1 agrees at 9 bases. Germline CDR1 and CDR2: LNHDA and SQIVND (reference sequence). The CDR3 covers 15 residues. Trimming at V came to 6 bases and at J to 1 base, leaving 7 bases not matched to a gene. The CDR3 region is CASRDRGQLSYEQYF. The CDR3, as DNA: TGTGCCAGTAGGGACAGGGGCCAATTATCCTACGAGCAGTACTTC. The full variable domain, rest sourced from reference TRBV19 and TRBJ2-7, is DGGITQSPKYLFRKEGQNVTLSCEQNLNHDAMYWYRQDPGQGLRLIYYSQIVNDFQKGDIAEGYSVSREKKESFPLTVTSAQKNPTAFYLCASRDRGQLSYEQYFGPGTRLTVT.

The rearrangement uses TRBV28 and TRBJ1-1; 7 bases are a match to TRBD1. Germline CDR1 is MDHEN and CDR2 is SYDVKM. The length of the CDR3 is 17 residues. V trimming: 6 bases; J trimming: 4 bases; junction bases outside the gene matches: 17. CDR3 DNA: TGTGCCAGCAGGCCTCCAATCGGGGAACAGGGGAGCACTGAAGCTTTCTTT. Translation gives CASRPPIGEQGSTEAFF.